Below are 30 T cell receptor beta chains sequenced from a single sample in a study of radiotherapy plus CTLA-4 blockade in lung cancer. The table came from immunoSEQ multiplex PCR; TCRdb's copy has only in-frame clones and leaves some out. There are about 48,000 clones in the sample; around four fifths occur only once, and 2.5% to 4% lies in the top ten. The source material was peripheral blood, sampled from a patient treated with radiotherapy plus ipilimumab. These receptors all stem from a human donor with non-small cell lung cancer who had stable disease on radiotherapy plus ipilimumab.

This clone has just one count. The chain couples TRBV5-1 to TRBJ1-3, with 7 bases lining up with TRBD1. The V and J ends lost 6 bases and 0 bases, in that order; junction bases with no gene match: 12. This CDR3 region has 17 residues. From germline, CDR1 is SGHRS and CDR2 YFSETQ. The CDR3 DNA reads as TGCGCCAGCAACCCCGCGCCAGGGGGGATCTCTGGAAACACCATATATTTT. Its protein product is CASNPAPGGISGNTIYF.

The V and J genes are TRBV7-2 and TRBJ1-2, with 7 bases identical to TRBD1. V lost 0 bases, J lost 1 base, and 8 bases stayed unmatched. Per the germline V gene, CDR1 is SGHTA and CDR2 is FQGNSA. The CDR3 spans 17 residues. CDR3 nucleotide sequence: TGTGCCAGCAGCTTAGCGGGGTCAGGGGGAAATAACTATGGCTACACCTTC. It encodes CASSLAGSGGNNYGYTF.

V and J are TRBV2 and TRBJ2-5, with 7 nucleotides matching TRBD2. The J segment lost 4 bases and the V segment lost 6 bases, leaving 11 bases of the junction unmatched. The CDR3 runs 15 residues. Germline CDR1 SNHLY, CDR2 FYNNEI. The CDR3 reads CASRKTSRLTETQYF. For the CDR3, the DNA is TGTGCCAGCAGGAAGACTAGCCGCCTAACAGAGACCCAGTACTTC. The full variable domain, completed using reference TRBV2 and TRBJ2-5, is EPEVTQTPSHQVTQMGQEVILRCVPISNHLYFYWYRQILGQKVEFLVSFYNNEISEKSEIFDDQFSVERPDGSNFTLKIRSTKLEDSAMYFCASRKTSRLTETQYFGPGTRLLVL.

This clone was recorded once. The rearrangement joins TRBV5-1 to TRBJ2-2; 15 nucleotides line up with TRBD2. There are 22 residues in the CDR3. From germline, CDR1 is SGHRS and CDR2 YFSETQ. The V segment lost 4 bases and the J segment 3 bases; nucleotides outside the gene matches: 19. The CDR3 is CASSLRTLWTSGRAAYTGELFF. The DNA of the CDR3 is TGCGCCAGCAGCCTTCGAACTCTTTGGACTAGCGGGAGGGCCGCGTACACCGGGGAGCTGTTTTTT.

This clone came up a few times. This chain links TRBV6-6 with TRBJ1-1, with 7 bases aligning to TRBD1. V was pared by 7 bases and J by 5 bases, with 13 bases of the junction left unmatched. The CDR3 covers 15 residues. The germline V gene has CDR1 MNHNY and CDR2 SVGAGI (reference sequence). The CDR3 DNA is TGTGCCAGCAAAACAACGACAGGGTCGGGGACTGAAGCTTTCTTT. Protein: CASKTTTGSGTEAFF.

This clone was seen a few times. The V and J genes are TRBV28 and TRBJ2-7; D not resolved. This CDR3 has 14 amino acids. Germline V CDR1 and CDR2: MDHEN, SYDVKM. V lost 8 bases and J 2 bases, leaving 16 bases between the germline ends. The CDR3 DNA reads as TGTGCCAGCTCCCCCGCCGGGTCTACCTACGAGCAGTACTTC. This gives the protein CASSPAGSTYEQYF.

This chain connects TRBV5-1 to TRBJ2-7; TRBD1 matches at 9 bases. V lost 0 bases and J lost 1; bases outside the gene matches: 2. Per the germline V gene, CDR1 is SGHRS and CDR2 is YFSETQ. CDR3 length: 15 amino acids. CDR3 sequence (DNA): TGCGCCAGCAGCTTGGAGGGGACAGGGTCCTACGAGCAGTACTTC. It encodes CASSLEGTGSYEQYF.

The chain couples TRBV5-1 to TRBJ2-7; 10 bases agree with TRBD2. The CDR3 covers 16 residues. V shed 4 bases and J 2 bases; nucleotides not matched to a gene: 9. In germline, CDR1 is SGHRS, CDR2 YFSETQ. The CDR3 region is CASSLGLAELAYEQYF. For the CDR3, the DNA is TGCGCCAGCAGCCTAGGACTAGCGGAGCTCGCCTACGAGCAGTACTTC. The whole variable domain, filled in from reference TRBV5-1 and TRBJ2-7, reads KAGVTQTPRYLIKTRGQQVTLSCSPISGHRSVSWYQQTPGQGLQFLFEYFSETQRNKGNFPGRFSGRQFSNSRSEMNVSTLELGDSALYLCASSLGLAELAYEQYFGPGTRLTVT.

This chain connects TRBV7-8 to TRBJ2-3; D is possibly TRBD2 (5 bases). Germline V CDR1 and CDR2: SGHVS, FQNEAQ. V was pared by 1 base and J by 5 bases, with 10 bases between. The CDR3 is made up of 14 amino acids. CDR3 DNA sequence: TGTGCCAGCAGCTTAGACCCGGGGAGAGATACGCAGTATTTT. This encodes CASSLDPGRDTQYF.

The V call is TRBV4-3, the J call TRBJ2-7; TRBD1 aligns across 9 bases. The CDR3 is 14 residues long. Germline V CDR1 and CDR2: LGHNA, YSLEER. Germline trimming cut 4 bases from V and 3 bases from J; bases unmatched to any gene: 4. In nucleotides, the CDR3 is TGCGCCAGCAGCCCCGGGACAGGGCTCTACGAGCAGTACTTC. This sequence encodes CASSPGTGLYEQYF.

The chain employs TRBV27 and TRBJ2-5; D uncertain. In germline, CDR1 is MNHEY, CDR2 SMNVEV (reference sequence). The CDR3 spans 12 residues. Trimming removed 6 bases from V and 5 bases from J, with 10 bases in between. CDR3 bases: TGTGCCAGCAGCCGCGGTGGGGAGACCCAGTACTTC. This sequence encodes CASSRGGETQYF.

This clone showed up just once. The CDR3 region is CASSLLAGGTYNEQFF. The CDR3 DNA is TGTGCCAGCAGTTTGTTAGCGGGAGGTACCTACAATGAGCAGTTCTTC. V and J are TRBV27 and TRBJ2-1, with 10 bases lining up with TRBD2. V dropped 3 bases and J dropped 2; count of bases not matched to a gene: 4. The CDR3 loop spans 16 amino acids. The germline CDR1 and CDR2 sequences are MNHEY and SMNVEV (reference sequence).

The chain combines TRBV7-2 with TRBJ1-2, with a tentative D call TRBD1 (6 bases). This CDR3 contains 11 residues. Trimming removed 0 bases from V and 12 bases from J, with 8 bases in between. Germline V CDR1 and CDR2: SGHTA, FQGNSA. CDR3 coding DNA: TGTGCCAGCAGCTTAGCGGGGGCCGACACCTTC. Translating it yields CASSLAGADTF.

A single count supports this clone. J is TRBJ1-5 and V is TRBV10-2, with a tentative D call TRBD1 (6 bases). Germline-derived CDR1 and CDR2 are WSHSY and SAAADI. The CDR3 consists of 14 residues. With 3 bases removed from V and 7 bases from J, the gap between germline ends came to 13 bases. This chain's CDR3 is CASSEIRGKQPQHF. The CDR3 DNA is TGCGCCAGCAGTGAAATCAGGGGAAAGCAGCCCCAGCATTTT.

The CDR3 DNA follows: TGTGCCAGCAGTGAGGGAGGTTGGAGCACTGAAGCTTTCTTT. It yields the protein CASSEGGWSTEAFF. This chain links TRBV25-1 with TRBJ1-1; D unclear. The CDR3 contains 14 residues. Per the germline V gene, CDR1 is MGHDK and CDR2 is SYGVNS. The V and J ends lost 3 bases and 4 bases respectively, with 12 bases between them.

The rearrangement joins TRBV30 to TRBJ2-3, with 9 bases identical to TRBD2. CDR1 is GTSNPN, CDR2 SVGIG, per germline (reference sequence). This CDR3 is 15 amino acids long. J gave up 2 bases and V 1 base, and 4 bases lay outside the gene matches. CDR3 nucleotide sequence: TGTGCCTGGAGTGGACTAGCGGCTTACACAGATACGCAGTATTTT. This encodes CAWSGLAAYTDTQYF.

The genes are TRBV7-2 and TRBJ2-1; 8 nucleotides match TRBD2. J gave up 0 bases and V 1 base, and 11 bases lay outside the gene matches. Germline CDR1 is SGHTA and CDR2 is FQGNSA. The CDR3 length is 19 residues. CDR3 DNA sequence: TGTGCCAGCAGCTTAGTAGTTTCCTGGACTAGCCGCTCCTACAATGAGCAGTTCTTC. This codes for CASSLVVSWTSRSYNEQFF.

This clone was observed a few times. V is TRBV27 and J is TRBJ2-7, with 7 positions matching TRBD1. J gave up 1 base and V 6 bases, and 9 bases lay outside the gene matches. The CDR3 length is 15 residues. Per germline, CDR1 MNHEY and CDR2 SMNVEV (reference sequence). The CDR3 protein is CASRYRGGLSYEQYF. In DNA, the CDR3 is TGTGCCAGCAGGTACAGAGGGGGCTTGTCCTACGAGCAGTACTTC.

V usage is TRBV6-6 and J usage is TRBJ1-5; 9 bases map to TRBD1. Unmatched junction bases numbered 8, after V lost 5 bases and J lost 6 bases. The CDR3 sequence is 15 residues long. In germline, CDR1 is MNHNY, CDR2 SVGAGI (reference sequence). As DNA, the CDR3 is TGTGCCAGCAGTACAACGGGACAGGGTGGTCAGCCCCAGCATTTT. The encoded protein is CASSTTGQGGQPQHF.

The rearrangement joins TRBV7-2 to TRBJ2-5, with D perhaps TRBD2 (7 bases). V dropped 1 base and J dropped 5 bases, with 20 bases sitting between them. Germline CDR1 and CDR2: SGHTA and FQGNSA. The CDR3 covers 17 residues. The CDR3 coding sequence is TGTGCCAGCAGCTTAGAAAGGCTCGGGGGGCGCGGGGAGACCCAGTACTTC. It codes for CASSLERLGGRGETQYF.

CDR3 sequence (DNA): TGTGCCAGCAGTTACTCGACGCGGGGGTACCAAGAGACCCAGTACTTC. Protein sequence: CASSYSTRGYQETQYF. The chain joins TRBV6-5 to TRBJ2-5, with TRBD2 matching over 7 bases. Germline CDR1 reads MNHEY; CDR2 reads SVGAGI. Trimming took 0 bases from V and 0 from J; bases not matched to a gene: 4. The CDR3 runs 16 residues.

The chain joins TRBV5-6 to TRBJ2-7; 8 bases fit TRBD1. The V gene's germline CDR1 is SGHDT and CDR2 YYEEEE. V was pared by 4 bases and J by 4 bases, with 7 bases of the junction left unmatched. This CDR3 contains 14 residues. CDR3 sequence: CASSVQGVGYEQYF. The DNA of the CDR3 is TGTGCCAGCAGCGTACAGGGGGTGGGTTACGAGCAGTACTTC.

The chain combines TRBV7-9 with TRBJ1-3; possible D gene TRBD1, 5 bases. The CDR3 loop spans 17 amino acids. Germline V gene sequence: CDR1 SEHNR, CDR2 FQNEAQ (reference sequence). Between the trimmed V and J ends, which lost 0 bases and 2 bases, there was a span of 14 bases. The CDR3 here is CASSLATSGPPGNTIYF. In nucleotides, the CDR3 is TGTGCCAGCAGCTTAGCGACTTCAGGGCCGCCTGGAAACACCATATATTTT.

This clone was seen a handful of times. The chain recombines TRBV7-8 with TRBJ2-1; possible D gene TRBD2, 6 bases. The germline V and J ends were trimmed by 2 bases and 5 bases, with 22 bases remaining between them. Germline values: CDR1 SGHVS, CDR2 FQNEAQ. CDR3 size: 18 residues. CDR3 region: CASSLIPPPREWNNEQFF. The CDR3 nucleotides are TGTGCCAGCAGCTTAATACCCCCCCCACGGGAGTGGAACAATGAGCAGTTCTTC.

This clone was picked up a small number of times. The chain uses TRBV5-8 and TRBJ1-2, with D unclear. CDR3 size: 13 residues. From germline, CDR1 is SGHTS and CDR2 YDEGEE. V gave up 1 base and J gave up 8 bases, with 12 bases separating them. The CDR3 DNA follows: TGTGCCAGCAGCTTGCTTCCGGGTGGCGGCTACACCTTC. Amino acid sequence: CASSLLPGGGYTF.

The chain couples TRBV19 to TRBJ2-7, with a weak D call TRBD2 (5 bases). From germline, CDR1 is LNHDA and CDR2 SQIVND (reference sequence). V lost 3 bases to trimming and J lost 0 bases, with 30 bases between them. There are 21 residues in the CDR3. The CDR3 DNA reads TGTGCCAGTAGTATCATGGTTAATAGAGGGATGCTCCTACGGTACTCCTACGAGCAGTACTTC. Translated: CASSIMVNRGMLLRYSYEQYF.

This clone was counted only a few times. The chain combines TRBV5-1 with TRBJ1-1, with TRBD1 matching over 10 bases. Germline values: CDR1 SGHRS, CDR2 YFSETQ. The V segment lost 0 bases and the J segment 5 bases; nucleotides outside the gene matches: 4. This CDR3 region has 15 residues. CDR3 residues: CASSLDGTGETEAFF. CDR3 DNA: TGCGCCAGCAGCTTGGATGGGACAGGGGAGACTGAAGCTTTCTTT.

The CDR3 loop reads CASSLGETRIYGYTF. Written as DNA, the CDR3 is TGTGCCAGCAGCTTGGGGGAGACCCGAATCTATGGCTACACCTTC. The rearrangement joins TRBV5-4 to TRBJ1-2; D uncertain. The CDR3 runs to 15 residues. V lost 0 bases to trimming and J lost 4 bases, with 13 bases between them. Germline V gene lookup returns CDR1 SGHNT and CDR2 YYREEE (reference sequence).

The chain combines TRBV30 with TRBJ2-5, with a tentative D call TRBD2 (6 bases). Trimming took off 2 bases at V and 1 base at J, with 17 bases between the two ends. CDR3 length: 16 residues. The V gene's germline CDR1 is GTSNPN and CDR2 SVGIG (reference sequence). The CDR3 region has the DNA TGTGCCTGGAGTTCTATATCGGGGGTTTTCCAAGAGACCCAGTACTTC. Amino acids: CAWSSISGVFQETQYF.

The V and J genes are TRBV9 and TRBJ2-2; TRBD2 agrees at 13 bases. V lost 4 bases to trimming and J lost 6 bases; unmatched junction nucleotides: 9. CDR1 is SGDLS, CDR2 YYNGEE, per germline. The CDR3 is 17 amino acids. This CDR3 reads CASSLRLAGGVSGELFF. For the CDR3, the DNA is TGTGCCAGCAGCTTGAGACTAGCGGGAGGTGTTTCCGGGGAGCTGTTTTTT. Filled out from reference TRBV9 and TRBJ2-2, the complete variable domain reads DSGVTQTPKHLITATGQRVTLRCSPRSGDLSVYWYQQSLDQGLQFLIQYYNGEERAKGNILERFSAQQFPDLHSELNLSSLELGDSALYFCASSLRLAGGVSGELFFGEGSRLTVL.